This note documents a single T cell receptor (beta chain) sequence. V lost 1 base to trimming and J lost 2 bases, with 6 bases between them. Germline assignment: CDR1 MGHDK and CDR2 SYGVNS. The CDR3 extends over 14 amino acids. Study processing details: Reference gene primer amplification yielded estimated nucleated cell counts. Profiled with immunoSEQ multiplex PCR; TCRdb holds only in-frame clones, not every one. V and J calls and clone size are as listed in that table; D and trimming were resolved from the DNA. Among approximately 130,000 clones listed, roughly four fifths were seen once. The data originate from a study of blood T cell repertoires in COVID-19. For the study at large: Acute-phase and convalescent COVID-19 samples originated in the United States, Italy and Spain. The cDNA or gDNA used as material had been derived from T cells, B-cell-depleted T cells, or PBMCs.

The receptor was isolated from a human donor in a cohort sampled during active COVID-19. The chain is built from TRBV25-1 and TRBJ1-5, with D possibly being TRBD1 (5 bases). Sequencing input: peripheral blood. CDR3 nucleotides: TGTGCCAGCAGTGAATTAGGGGGCAATCAGCCCCAGCATTTT. Translated, it gives CASSELGGNQPQHF.